These T cell receptor beta chains were read from a single sample in a study of response to subunit inactivated influenza vaccine. MiXCR was run by TCRdb on the RT-PCR reads, yielding one entry per CDR3 protein. This table holds under 800,000 distinct CDR3 sequences, 11% to 15% found once. The input for sequencing was PBMCs from blood, taken roughly 15 days before vaccination. The origin of the receptors is a middle-aged man who received an inactivated influenza vaccine. The CDR3 runs from the conserved cysteine through the conserved F or W. Fields, in order: V gene, J gene, clone size, D gene, CDR3 protein, CDR3 DNA. D genes are given only for firm matches. The size entry is marked missing in some rows and otherwise reads once, few, many or a size class.

>TRBV7-2|TRBJ2-7|many|TRBD2
CASRYSGAYEQYF
TGTGCCAGCAGGTATAGCGGGGCCTACGAGCAGTACTTC
>TRBV6-2/TRBV6-3|TRBJ1-1|.|.
CASSYFQGGTNTEAFF
TGTGCCAGCAGTTACTTCCAGGGCGGGACGAACACTGAAGCTTTCTTT
>TRBV5-1|TRBJ2-3|.|TRBD2
CASKFNPSGGERADTQYF
TGCGCCAGCAAGTTTAACCCTAGCGGGGGGGAAAGGGCAGATACGCAGTATTTT
>TRBV4-1|TRBJ2-1|few|.
CASSQEVNLGTEQFF
TGCGCCAGCAGCCAAGAAGTTAATTTGGGGACTGAGCAGTTCTTC
>TRBV12-3/TRBV12-4|TRBJ1-1|.|.
CASSLHRSNTEAFF
TGTGCCAGCAGTTTACACAGGAGCAACACTGAAGCTTTCTTT
>TRBV27|TRBJ1-1|.|.
CASSFSTGHGTEAFF
TGTGCCAGCAGTTTCTCAACAGGGCACGGGACTGAAGCTTTCTTT
>TRBV19|TRBJ2-3|many|TRBD2
CASSIPSGTYTDTQYF
TGTGCCAGTAGTATCCCTAGCGGGACGTACACAGATACGCAGTATTTT
>TRBV7-9|TRBJ2-7|.|TRBD2
CASSHSSGIYEQYF
TGTGCCAGCAGCCACTCTAGCGGGATCTACGAGCAGTACTTC
>TRBV9|TRBJ2-7|.|TRBD1
CASSITGQTYEQYF
TGTGCCAGCAGCATCACGGGACAGACCTACGAGCAGTACTTC
>TRBV25-1|TRBJ2-1|few|.
CASSEGHTLSSYNEQFF
TGTGCCAGCAGTGAAGGGCACACTCTAAGCTCCTACAATGAGCAGTTCTTC
>TRBV3-1|TRBJ2-1|few|TRBD2
CASSQGTPGGEQFF
TGTGCCAGCAGCCAAGGGACACCGGGGGGGGAGCAGTTCTTC
>TRBV5-1|TRBJ2-2|many|.
CASSYSSRNTGELFF
TGCGCCAGCAGCTACAGTTCCCGGAACACCGGGGAGCTGTTTTTT
>TRBV15|TRBJ2-7|.|TRBD2
CATREGILAGEQYF
TGTGCCACCAGAGAGGGGATACTAGCGGGCGAGCAGTACTTC
>TRBV6-1|TRBJ2-7|.|TRBD1
CASTPMGQGAYEQYF
TGTGCCAGCACCCCGATGGGACAGGGCGCCTACGAGCAGTACTTC
>TRBV29-1|TRBJ2-1|many|TRBD2
CSGEGLAGGERNEQFF
TGCAGCGGTGAGGGACTAGCGGGAGGGGAACGGAATGAGCAGTTCTTC
>TRBV27|TRBJ1-5|many|.
CASSWGEGQPQHF
TGTGCCAGCAGTTGGGGGGAGGGTCAGCCCCAGCATTTT
>TRBV7-2|TRBJ1-2|.|TRBD1
CASSPTWDREGYGYTF
TGTGCCAGCAGCCCCACCTGGGACAGGGAAGGGTATGGCTACACCTTC
>TRBV20-1|TRBJ2-7|many|.
CSAGVSNLVLNEQYF
TGCAGTGCTGGAGTATCAAACTTGGTTCTCAACGAGCAGTACTTC
>TRBV18|TRBJ2-7|few|.
CASSLGPDMRTYEQYF
TGTGCCAGCTCACTGGGACCGGACATGAGGACCTACGAGCAGTACTTC
>TRBV4-3|TRBJ2-1|.|.
CASSQDGYEQFF
TGCGCCAGCAGCCAAGACGGGTATGAGCAGTTCTTC
>TRBV12-3/TRBV12-4|TRBJ1-1|few|.
CASSFGDQVEAFF
TGTGCCAGCAGTTTCGGGGATCAGGTTGAAGCTTTCTTT
>TRBV28|TRBJ2-7|.|TRBD1
CASSSGQSAEQYF
TGTGCCAGCAGTTCGGGACAGAGCGCCGAGCAGTACTTC
>TRBV5-1|TRBJ1-1|.|.
CASSFRGGRDTEAFF
TGCGCCAGCAGCTTTCGCGGGGGGCGGGACACTGAAGCTTTCTTT
>TRBV12-3/TRBV12-4|TRBJ2-1|many|TRBD1
CASSTGQGIIF
TGTGCCAGCAGTACGGGACAGGGAATAATCTTC
>TRBV11-2|TRBJ2-1|few|TRBD2
CASRVSPGLAGGHSYNEQFF
TGTGCCAGCAGGGTGTCTCCGGGACTAGCGGGGGGTCACTCCTACAATGAGCAGTTCTTC
>TRBV9|TRBJ1-1|few|.
CASSEPLTGWNTEAFF
TGTGCCAGCAGCGAGCCCCTCACCGGTTGGAACACTGAAGCTTTCTTT
>TRBV30|TRBJ2-2|few|.
CAWSVSRVGELFF
TGTGCCTGGAGTGTATCTAGGGTCGGGGAGCTGTTTTTT
>TRBV5-1|TRBJ2-1|.|TRBD2
CASSFLAGGLEQFF
TGCGCCAGCAGCTTCTTAGCGGGGGGGCTTGAGCAGTTCTTC
>TRBV14|TRBJ1-4|few|.
CASSKHPGGEKLFF
TGTGCCAGCAGCAAACATCCAGGAGGTGAAAAACTGTTTTTT
>TRBV12-3/TRBV12-4|TRBJ2-7|many|.
CASSFGSYEQYF
TGTGCCAGCAGTTTTGGCTCCTACGAGCAGTACTTC
>TRBV6-6|TRBJ1-1|.|.
CASSWTAFTEAFF
TGTGCCAGCAGTTGGACAGCTTTCACTGAAGCTTTCTTT
>TRBV20-1|TRBJ2-5|.|TRBD2
CSAPLSGLAETQYF
TGCAGTGCACCACTTAGCGGACTAGCAGAGACCCAGTACTTC
>TRBV6-1|TRBJ2-7|.|TRBD1
CASRRGQGRNEQYF
TGTGCCAGCAGGAGGGGACAGGGTCGGAACGAGCAGTACTTC
>TRBV6-2/TRBV6-3|TRBJ2-5|.|.
CASSYSYSADETQYF
TGTGCCAGCAGTTACTCGTATAGCGCGGATGAGACCCAGTACTTC
>TRBV14|TRBJ2-2|.|TRBD1
CASSPGQGIVGELFF
TGTGCCAGCAGCCCGGGACAGGGGATTGTCGGGGAGCTGTTTTTT
>TRBV10-3|TRBJ2-1|few|.
CAISQGLGRSYNEQFF
TGTGCCATCTCCCAGGGTCTGGGCCGTTCCTACAATGAGCAGTTCTTC
>TRBV10-3|TRBJ2-3|.|TRBD2
CAIRESAGTTDTQYF
TGTGCCATCAGGGAATCAGCGGGAACGACAGATACGCAGTATTTT
>TRBV12-3/TRBV12-4|TRBJ1-1|many|.
CASSSGAVNTEAFF
TGTGCCAGCAGTTCGGGGGCCGTGAACACTGAAGCTTTCTTT
>TRBV5-5|TRBJ1-2|.|.
CASSGDFGYTF
TGTGCCAGCAGCGGGGATTTCGGCTACACCTTC
>TRBV9|TRBJ2-1|.|.
CASSVEGGVWDEQFF
TGTGCCAGCAGCGTAGAGGGTGGGGTATGGGATGAGCAGTTCTTC
>TRBV10-3|TRBJ2-3|few|TRBD2
CASGASGASTDTQYF
TGTGCCAGTGGTGCCAGCGGGGCTAGCACAGATACGCAGTATTTT
>TRBV29-1|TRBJ2-3|many|TRBD2
CSVGRGTTTDTQYF
TGCAGCGTTGGGAGAGGGACTACCACAGATACGCAGTATTTT
>TRBV7-8|TRBJ2-1|few|TRBD2
CASSRSGAGNNEQFF
TGTGCCAGCAGCCGAAGCGGGGCAGGGAACAATGAGCAGTTCTTC
>TRBV29-1|TRBJ2-3|many|TRBD1
CSAGTGSSTDTQYF
TGCAGCGCAGGGACAGGCAGTAGCACAGATACGCAGTATTTT
>TRBV7-9|TRBJ1-5|few|TRBD1
CASSLVGQGNNQPQHF
TGTGCCAGCAGCCTCGTCGGACAGGGCAACAATCAGCCCCAGCATTTT
>TRBV27|TRBJ1-1|many|.
CASSTNEVNTEAFF
TGTGCCAGCAGTACAAACGAGGTGAACACTGAAGCTTTCTTT
>TRBV20-1|TRBJ2-1|.|TRBD1
CSAREIPVRTGAYNEQFF
TGCAGTGCTAGAGAGATCCCGGTACGGACAGGGGCCTACAATGAGCAGTTCTTC
>TRBV4-2|TRBJ2-1|.|.
CASSGSRDILGNNEQFF
TGTGCCAGCAGCGGATCTCGCGATATATTGGGGAACAATGAGCAGTTCTTC
>TRBV5-1|TRBJ2-2|.|.
CASSLTGPAGELFF
TGCGCCAGCAGCTTGACAGGGCCTGCCGGGGAGCTGTTTTTT
>TRBV20-1|TRBJ1-1|few|.
CSARVYPEAFF
TGCAGTGCTAGAGTATACCCTGAAGCTTTCTTT
>TRBV6-2/TRBV6-3|TRBJ2-5|once|.
CASSNRLGGIETQYF
TGTGCCAGCAGTAACCGACTAGGGGGTATCGAGACCCAGTACTTC
>TRBV15|TRBJ1-6|.|TRBD1
CATGRTGRNSPLHF
TGTGCCACCGGGCGGACAGGGCGTAATTCACCCCTCCACTTT
>TRBV28|TRBJ1-6|.|.
CASKLRLHSPLHF
TGTGCCAGCAAGTTGAGGCTCCATTCACCCCTCCACTTT
>TRBV4-2|TRBJ1-6|few|.
CASSHGHYNSPLHF
TGTGCCAGCAGCCACGGACATTATAATTCACCCCTCCACTTT